The present TCR beta chain was sequenced within a study of blood T cell repertoires in COVID-19. The germline V gene has CDR1 MGHDK and CDR2 SYGVNS. V shed 5 bases and J 4 bases; nucleotides not matched to a gene: 8. This CDR3 is built from 16 residues. Here immunoSEQ multiplex PCR was the method, and the copy in TCRdb shows in-frame clones only, minus some. The table records around 280,000 clones, approximately 83% of them present only once. The V and J genes are TRBV25-1 and TRBJ2-2; 9 positions match TRBD1. The sample comprised peripheral blood. The source of this sequence is a young woman who had recovered from COVID-19. DNA of the CDR3: TGTGCCAGCAGTCGAAGGGGACAGGGTTCCACCGGGGAGCTGTTTTTT. It is translated as CASSRRGQGSTGELFF.